This T cell receptor beta chain was profiled in a study of T cells in Graves' hyperthyroidism and ophthalmopathy. Stable Graves' hyperthyroidism meant no ophthalmopathy progression within 18 months. Newly diagnosed patients aged 18 to 65 had hyperthyroidism of under 2 months' duration. Researchers barred patients who had uncontrolled infection, other autoimmune disease, pregnancy or lactation. TCR beta CDR3 regions were amplified from RNA transcripts. Using the HTBI primer set, a first-round RT-PCR was run on the TCR CDR3. Via MiXCR, TCRdb re-called the multiplex PCR reads, giving one row per CDR3 protein. The sample has about 350,000 distinct CDR3 sequences, over 11% seen once; the top ten hold about 22%. The germline V gene has CDR1 SGHVS and CDR2 FQNEAQ. After removal of 1 base from V and 3 bases from J, the junction contained 7 bases not matched to a gene. The CDR3 length is 18 residues.

The TCR sequence derives from a woman under 40 with Graves' hyperthyroidism. The chain carries TRBV7-8 and TRBJ2-7, with 15 bases lining up with TRBD2. Material for sequencing was blood. Here the CDR3 DNA reads TGTGCCAGCAGCTTAGGGTGGACTAGCGGGAGGGCCGGCTACGAGCAGTACTTC. Its translation: CASSLGWTSGRAGYEQYF.